These 5 T cell receptor beta chains came from one sample sequenced in a study of early T cells in non-severe SARS-CoV-2 infection. TCRdb re-called the 5' RACE reads through MiXCR, storing one row per CDR3 protein. The table shows 40,000 to 55,000 distinct CDR3 sequences, with 4% occurring only once. Sequencing was carried out using whole blood. These receptor sequences come from an adult who was a healthcare worker with PCR-confirmed SARS-CoV-2 infection or an uninfected control (not recorded which).

This clonotype was found a few times. The V call is TRBV6-6, the J call TRBJ1-1, with D tentatively TRBD1 (6 bases). Trimming left V 5 bases short and J 4 bases short, with 17 bases between. CDR1 and CDR2 (germline): MNHNY, SVGAGI (reference sequence). The CDR3 has 15 residues. CDR3 protein: CASSPSQGQGTEAFF. CDR3 nucleotide sequence: TGTGCCAGCAGTCCCTCCCAGGGGCAGGGCACTGAAGCTTTCTTT.

This clonotype was picked up many times. This chain joins TRBV13 and TRBJ2-3; D may correspond to TRBD1 or TRBD2 (5 bases each). CDR1 and CDR2 (germline): PRHDT, FYEKMQ (reference sequence). The CDR3 is 14 residues long. V was trimmed by 3 bases and J by 1 base, leaving 8 bases between them. The CDR3 region is CASSFLGGTDTQYF. The CDR3 coding sequence is TGTGCCAGCAGCTTTCTGGGGGGCACAGATACGCAGTATTTT.

The V and J genes are TRBV11-3 and TRBJ2-2, with 9 nucleotides matching TRBD1. The V segment lost 5 bases and the J segment 0 bases; nucleotides outside the gene matches: 10. The CDR3 length is 18 residues. Germline CDR1 is SGHNT and CDR2 is YENEEA. In DNA, the CDR3 is TGTGCCAGCAGCACCCGGGACAGGGAAAAAGCGAACACCGGGGAGCTGTTTTTT. Its translation: CASSTRDREKANTGELFF.

The chain has TRBV5-4 and TRBJ2-5; the D gene is possibly TRBD2 (7 bases). In germline, CDR1 is SGHNT, CDR2 YYREEE (reference sequence). This CDR3 has 16 amino acids. V lost 0 bases, J lost 3 bases, and 15 bases lay in between. CDR3 nucleotide sequence: TGTGCCAGCAGCTTGGCGGCGGGGGCAGGGAAAGAGACCCAGTACTTC. This gives the protein CASSLAAGAGKETQYF.

This clonotype was seen many times. This chain uses TRBV10-3 with TRBJ2-3; 9 bases fit TRBD2. CDR1 and CDR2 (germline): ENHRY, SYGVKD. Losses at the gene ends were 3 bases for V and 11 bases for J; bases not matched to a gene: 15. This CDR3 spans 16 amino acids. CDR3 protein: CAISDSQRGAPGGQYF. As DNA, the CDR3 is TGTGCCATCAGTGACTCCCAGCGGGGGGCCCCCGGGGGGCAGTATTTT.